The 25 T cell receptor beta chains below all came from one sample that was sequenced in a study of shared clonotypes between healthy human individuals (dated by TCRdb to the early 2020s). The method behind the library was the immunoSEQ multiplex PCR assay. TCRdb obtained this table from immuneACCESS and retained in-frame rearrangements with V and J assigned. These tables miss some clones; where compared with another copy, unresolved V genes account for less than half of the shortfall, and the remainder is unexplained. This sample holds some 2.1 million clones; around 93% were observed only once. The ten biggest clones cover more than 1.5% of the sample. For the CD8 naive samples, CD45RO-negative cells were positively selected for CCR7, yielding a CD45RA+CCR7+ population from which TemRA cells were excluded. Sequenced sample: naive CD8+ T cells from PBMCs. The cell subset or site label, as the study defines it: CD45RA+CCR7+. The receptor source for this set is a man between 18 and 29 years old in good health. Some clones in this sample may be carry-over from other donors' samples.

The chain recombines TRBV2 with TRBJ1-2, with D possibly matching TRBD1 (6 bases). Between the trimmed V and J ends, which lost 4 bases and 6 bases, there was a span of 15 bases. The germline CDR1 and CDR2 sequences are SNHLY and FYNNEI. This CDR3 has 14 residues. CDR3: CASSGAGERDGYTF. In DNA form, the CDR3 reads TGTGCCAGCAGTGGCGCAGGGGAGCGAGATGGCTACACCTTC.

This clone showed up just a few times. This rearrangement joins TRBV19 to TRBJ1-5; the D is unclear. This CDR3 has 15 residues. Trimming took off 7 bases at V and 7 bases at J, with 20 bases between the two ends. From germline, CDR1 is LNHDA and CDR2 SQIVND (reference sequence). Written as DNA, the CDR3 is TGTGCCAGTACAGCCGGCGCCATCGCAGGACAGCCCCAGCATTTT. It translates to CASTAGAIAGQPQHF.

The chain recombines TRBV15 with TRBJ2-3; 12 bases agree with TRBD2. The CDR3 contains 19 residues. Germline assignment: CDR1 LNHNV and CDR2 YYDKDF (reference sequence). V dropped 5 bases and J dropped 0; count of bases not matched to a gene: 12. The CDR3 protein is CATSAAGLAGLVSTDTQYF. For the CDR3, the DNA is TGTGCCACCAGCGCAGCCGGACTAGCGGGATTAGTTAGCACAGATACGCAGTATTTT.

The chain recombines TRBV5-4 with TRBJ1-1; no definite D call. The CDR3 covers 13 residues. Germline assignment: CDR1 SGHNT and CDR2 YYREEE (reference sequence). V lost 5 bases and J lost 1, with 9 bases in between. Here the CDR3 DNA reads TGTGCCAGCAGGTTTAAGGCGAACACTGAAGCTTTCTTT. Protein sequence: CASRFKANTEAFF. Filled out from reference TRBV5-4 and TRBJ1-1, the complete variable domain reads ETGVTQSPTHLIKTRGQQVTLRCSSQSGHNTVSWYQQALGQGPQFIFQYYREEENGRGNFPPRFSGLQFPNYSSELNVNALELDDSALYLCASRFKANTEAFFGQGTRLTVV.

The rearrangement joins TRBV7-8 to TRBJ2-5, with 12 bases lining up with TRBD2. CDR3 length equals 16 residues. From germline, CDR1 is SGHVS and CDR2 FQNEAQ. J lost 4 bases, V lost 5 bases, and 8 bases had no gene match. This CDR3 reads CASSLRLAGDPETQYF. The CDR3 bases are TGTGCCAGCAGCCTGAGACTAGCGGGAGACCCAGAGACCCAGTACTTC.

In this sample, this clone turned up a few times. The chain combines TRBV6-6 with TRBJ2-7; 7 positions agree with TRBD1. CDR1 MNHNY and CDR2 SVGAGI come from the germline V gene (reference sequence). The CDR3 covers 15 residues. Trimming took 7 bases from V and 7 from J; bases not matched to a gene: 16. CDR3 residues: CASKVGGAAIGEQYF. The CDR3 DNA follows: TGTGCCAGCAAGGTAGGGGGCGCCGCTATAGGGGAGCAGTACTTC.

CDR3: CAWSADTYEQYF. In nucleotides, the CDR3 is TGTGCCTGGAGTGCGGATACGTACGAGCAGTACTTC. The chain uses TRBV30 and TRBJ2-7, with no clear D. The CDR3 is made up of 12 amino acids. Trimming removed 1 base from V and 4 bases from J, with 8 bases in between. Germline loops: CDR1 GTSNPN, CDR2 SVGIG (reference sequence).

The V call is TRBV7-3, the J call TRBJ2-7, with D unclear. CDR3 length: 13 residues. Trimming pared 5 bases from V and 3 bases from J, leaving 11 bases between. The V gene's germline CDR1 is SGHTA and CDR2 FQGTGA. The CDR3 bases are TGTGCCAGCAGCAGAACTTTGGGCTACGAGCAGTACTTC. Protein: CASSRTLGYEQYF. Variable domain in full (rest from reference TRBV7-3 and TRBJ2-7): GAGVSQTPSNKVTEKGKYVELRCDPISGHTALYWYRQSLGQGPEFLIYFQGTGAADDSGLPNDRFFAVRPEGSVSTLKIQRTERGDSAVYLCASSRTLGYEQYFGPGTRLTVT.

CDR3: CASLPNTGELFF. The CDR3 DNA sequence: TGTGCCAGCTTACCGAACACCGGGGAGCTGTTTTTT. The chain uses TRBV7-9 and TRBJ2-2; D is ambiguous. The CDR3 extends over 12 amino acids. Germline V gene sequence: CDR1 SEHNR, CDR2 FQNEAQ (reference sequence). Trimming shortened V by 8 bases and J by 0 bases, and 4 bases separated the two germline ends. The full variable domain, completed using reference TRBV7-9 and TRBJ2-2, is DTGVSQNPRHKITKRGQNVTFRCDPISEHNRLYWYRQTLGQGPEFLTYFQNEAQLEKSRLLSDRFSAERPKGSFSTLEIQRTEQGDSAMYLCASLPNTGELFFGEGSRLTVL.

The chain uses TRBV28 and TRBJ2-1, with 7 nucleotides matching TRBD2. V lost 7 bases, J lost 4 bases, and 10 bases stayed unmatched. The CDR3 runs 15 residues. Germline loops: CDR1 MDHEN, CDR2 SYDVKM. CDR3 bases: TGTGCCAGCACCTGGGCGGGGGAGGAATACAATGAGCAGTTCTTC. It yields the protein CASTWAGEEYNEQFF.

The chain is built from TRBV30 and TRBJ2-5, with D uncertain. Germline V gene lookup returns CDR1 GTSNPN and CDR2 SVGIG (reference sequence). Trimming took off 0 bases at V and 0 bases at J, with 5 bases between the two ends. The CDR3 runs 13 residues. The CDR3 spells CAWSVRDQETQYF. The CDR3 nucleotides are TGTGCCTGGAGTGTACGGGACCAAGAGACCCAGTACTTC.

This sequence joins TRBV4-2 and TRBJ2-3; tentatively, D is TRBD1 or TRBD2 (5 bases each). CDR1 is LGHNA, CDR2 YNFKEQ, per germline. V lost 3 bases and J 4 bases, leaving 14 bases between the germline ends. This CDR3 comprises 15 residues. CDR3 amino acids: CASSHFGAKSDTQYF. For the CDR3, the DNA is TGTGCCAGCAGCCATTTCGGGGCTAAATCAGATACGCAGTATTTT.

This clone was recorded a few times. Additional DNA sequences in this sample encode the identical CDR3. This chain uses TRBV27 with TRBJ1-5; D is uncertain. Looked up from germline, CDR1 is MNHEY and CDR2 is SMNVEV (reference sequence). V was trimmed by 3 bases and J by 0 bases, leaving 6 bases between them. This CDR3 contains 14 residues. Here the CDR3 reads CASSFGNSNQPQHF. CDR3 nucleotides: TGTGCCAGCAGTTTTGGTAATAGCAATCAGCCCCAGCATTTT.

The genes are TRBV4-3 and TRBJ2-7; D unresolved. The germline V and J ends were trimmed by 5 bases and 3 bases, with 11 bases remaining between them. Per germline, CDR1 LGHNA and CDR2 YSLEER. The CDR3 spans 13 residues. CDR3 DNA: TGCGCCAGCAGCGGTGGGGAAAGCTACGAGCAGTACTTC. It codes for CASSGGESYEQYF.

In the case of this clone: This specimen includes other DNA sequences encoding the same CDR3. The chain joins TRBV11-2 to TRBJ2-7, with 11 bases matching TRBD2. This CDR3 comprises 15 residues. The V and J ends lost 1 base and 3 bases, in that order; junction bases with no gene match: 2. The germline V gene encodes CDR1 SGHAT and CDR2 FQNNGV. The CDR3, as DNA: TGTGCCAGCAGCTTAGTAACTAGCGGGAGCTACGAGCAGTACTTC. Translation gives CASSLVTSGSYEQYF.

Details on this clone: Other DNA sequences in the same sample also yield this CDR3. This chain's CDR3 is CASSLGLAYNEQFF. The CDR3 nucleotides are TGTGCCAGCAGTTTAGGCCTAGCGTACAATGAGCAGTTCTTC. This rearrangement joins TRBV27 to TRBJ2-1; D possibly corresponds to TRBD2 (6 bases). Germline V gene lookup returns CDR1 MNHEY and CDR2 SMNVEV (reference sequence). The CDR3 is 14 residues long. V was trimmed by 2 bases and J by 4 bases, leaving 9 bases between them.

This clone was found once. This chain joins TRBV10-1 and TRBJ2-7; no reliable D call. Germline CDR1 reads WNHNN; CDR2 reads SYGVQD (reference sequence). CDR3 size: 11 residues. V lost 6 bases, J lost 6 bases, and 9 bases lay in between. The CDR3: CASSDLGEQYF. The CDR3 DNA reads TGCGCCAGCAGCGATTTGGGCGAGCAGTACTTC.

The chain joins TRBV28 to TRBJ2-1; 12 bases fit TRBD2. Germline V gene sequence: CDR1 MDHEN, CDR2 SYDVKM. The CDR3 length is 15 residues. Germline trimming cut 6 bases from V and 9 bases from J; bases unmatched to any gene: 9. CDR3 region: CASSLTSGSYGEQFF. CDR3 sequence (DNA): TGTGCCAGCAGCCTGACTAGCGGGAGTTACGGTGAGCAGTTCTTC.

This clone was recorded only once. V gene TRBV19 combines with J gene TRBJ1-2, with 7 bases matching TRBD1. Germline CDR1 is LNHDA and CDR2 is SQIVND (reference sequence). J lost 0 bases, V lost 7 bases, and 14 bases had no gene match. There are 17 residues in the CDR3. The CDR3 DNA reads as TGTGCCAGTAACAACCTCGAGGGGGCTGTGGCTAACTATGGCTACACCTTC. Protein sequence: CASNNLEGAVANYGYTF.

J is TRBJ2-1 and V is TRBV14; D possibly matches TRBD1 or TRBD2 (5 bases each). Trimming pared 3 bases from V and 2 bases from J, leaving 17 bases between. The CDR3 totals 17 residues. Germline-derived CDR1 and CDR2 are SGHDN and FVKESK. The CDR3 nucleotides are TGTGCCAGCAGCCACCAAGCCTCCGGGACCCCCTACAATGAGCAGTTCTTC. This encodes CASSHQASGTPYNEQFF.

This clone showed up just once. This rearrangement joins TRBV15 to TRBJ2-7; D is unresolved. The CDR3 sequence is 13 residues long. The V end lost 8 bases, the J end lost 3 bases, and 14 bases lay between the germline ends. The germline V gene encodes CDR1 LNHNV and CDR2 YYDKDF (reference sequence). CDR3 residues: CATRADSRYEQYF. Here the CDR3 DNA reads TGTGCCACCCGGGCTGACTCCCGCTACGAGCAGTACTTC.

This clone was seen only once. V gene TRBV2 combines with J gene TRBJ1-1; D is unresolved. Trimming stripped 5 bases from V and 1 base from J, with 8 bases between. CDR3 length: 13 amino acids. The germline CDR1 and CDR2 sequences are SNHLY and FYNNEI. The CDR3 bases are TGTGCCAGCAGTTTGGGGAAGAACACTGAAGCTTTCTTT. Translated, it gives CASSLGKNTEAFF.

The chain is built from TRBV27 and TRBJ2-3; no reliable D call. The germline CDR1 and CDR2 sequences are MNHEY and SMNVEV (reference sequence). Trimming stripped 1 base from V and 2 bases from J, with 16 bases between. The CDR3 extends over 17 amino acids. The CDR3 loop reads CASSLFGGTVVTDTQYF. DNA for the CDR3: TGTGCCAGCAGTTTATTTGGCGGAACCGTTGTCACAGATACGCAGTATTTT.

The CDR3 sequence: CASRPTALSYEQYF. The CDR3 bases are TGTGCCAGCAGGCCAACAGCCCTCTCCTACGAGCAGTACTTC. V usage is TRBV6-1 and J usage is TRBJ2-7; D not certain. The germline V gene has CDR1 MNHNS and CDR2 SASEGT. Trimming removed 6 bases from V and 0 bases from J, with 12 bases in between. The CDR3 length is 14 residues.

The chain combines TRBV7-9 with TRBJ2-1, with TRBD1 as a possible D gene (6 bases). The CDR3 has 13 residues. The ends were cut back, 5 bases at V and 9 bases at J, with 14 bases in the middle. CDR1 and CDR2 (germline): SEHNR, FQNEAQ (reference sequence). CDR3 loop: CASSQQGIGEQFF. The CDR3, as DNA: TGTGCCAGCAGCCAACAGGGTATCGGTGAGCAGTTCTTC.